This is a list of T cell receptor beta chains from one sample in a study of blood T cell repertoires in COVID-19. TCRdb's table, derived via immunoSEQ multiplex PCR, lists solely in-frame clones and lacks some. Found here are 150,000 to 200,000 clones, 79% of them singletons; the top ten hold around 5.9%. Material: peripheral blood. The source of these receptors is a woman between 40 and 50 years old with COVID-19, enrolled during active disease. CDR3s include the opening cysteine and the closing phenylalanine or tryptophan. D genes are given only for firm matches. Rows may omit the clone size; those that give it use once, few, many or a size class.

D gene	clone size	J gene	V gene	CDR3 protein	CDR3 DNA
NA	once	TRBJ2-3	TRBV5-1	CASSLEVDTQYF	TGCGCCAGCAGCTTAGAGGTAGATACGCAGTATTTT
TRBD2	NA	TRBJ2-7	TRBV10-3	CAINLAGSYEQYF	TGTGCCATCAACCTAGCGGGCTCCTACGAGCAGTACTTC
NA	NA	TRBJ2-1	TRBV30	CAWSASYSGSSYNEQFF	TGTGCCTGGAGCGCCTCCTATTCGGGGAGCTCCTACAATGAGCAGTTCTTC
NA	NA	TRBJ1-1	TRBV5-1	CASSAQGGNTEAFF	TGCGCCAGCAGCGCCCAGGGCGGAAACACTGAAGCTTTCTTT
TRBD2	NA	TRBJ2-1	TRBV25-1	CASSELAGGDYNEQFF	TGTGCCAGCAGTGAACTCGCGGGGGGGGACTACAATGAGCAGTTCTTC
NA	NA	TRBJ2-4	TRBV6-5	CASSYSGRGGIQYF	TGTGCCAGCAGTTACTCGGGGCGGGGAGGCATTCAGTACTTC
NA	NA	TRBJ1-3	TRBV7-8	CASSSGLVASGNTIYF	TGTGCCAGCAGCTCAGGGCTAGTCGCCTCTGGAAACACCATATATTTT
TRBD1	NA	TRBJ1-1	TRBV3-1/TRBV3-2	CASSLRTGWRDTEAFF	TGTGCCAGCAGCCTCCGGACAGGGTGGAGGGACACTGAAGCTTTCTTT
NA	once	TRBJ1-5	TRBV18	CASSLNGGNNQPQHF	TGTGCCAGCTCCCTTAACGGGGGAAACAATCAGCCCCAGCATTTT
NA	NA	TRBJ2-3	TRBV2	CASSETRQAKEYF	TGTGCCAGCAGTGAAACCCGACAGGCCAAGGAGTATTTT
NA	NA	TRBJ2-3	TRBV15	CATSRDLMEDTQYF	TGTGCCACCAGCAGGGATTTGATGGAGGATACGCAGTATTTT
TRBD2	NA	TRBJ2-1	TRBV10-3	CAISERETSGDNEQFF	TGTGCCATCAGTGAAAGGGAGACTAGCGGAGACAATGAGCAGTTCTTC
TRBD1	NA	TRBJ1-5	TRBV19	CASSMGQGVGNQPQHF	TGTGCCAGTAGTATGGGACAGGGAGTCGGCAATCAGCCCCAGCATTTT
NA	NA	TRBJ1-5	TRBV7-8	CASSWDLAGSGDSNQPQHF	TGTGCCAGCAGCTGGGATCTGGCAGGAAGCGGAGATAGCAATCAGCCCCAGCATTTT
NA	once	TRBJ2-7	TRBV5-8	CASSLTQESSYEQYF	TGTGCCAGCAGCTTGACACAGGAAAGCTCCTACGAGCAGTACTTC
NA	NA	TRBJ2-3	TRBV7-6	CASSPGGQAADTQYF	TGTGCCAGCAGCCCGGGGGGACAGGCGGCAGATACGCAGTATTTT
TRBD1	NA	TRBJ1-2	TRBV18	CASSSPGGDNYGYTF	TGTGCCAGCTCATCCCCAGGGGGCGATAACTATGGCTACACCTTC
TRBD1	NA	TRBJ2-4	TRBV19	CASSMGGTGVGNIQYF	TGTGCCAGTAGTATGGGTGGGACAGGGGTTGGAAACATTCAGTACTTC
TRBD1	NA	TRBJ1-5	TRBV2	CASSETSGGDQPQHF	TGTGCCAGCAGTGAAACGTCAGGGGGCGATCAGCCCCAGCATTTT
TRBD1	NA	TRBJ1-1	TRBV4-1	CASSRPQGLNTEAFF	TGCGCCAGCAGCCGCCCACAGGGGTTGAACACTGAAGCTTTCTTT
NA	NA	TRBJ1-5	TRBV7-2	CASSSGNSQPQHF	TGTGCCAGCAGCTCAGGGAATAGTCAGCCCCAGCATTTT
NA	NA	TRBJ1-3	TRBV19	CASRLGGLGNTIYF	TGTGCCAGTCGCCTCGGGGGGTTAGGAAACACCATATATTTT
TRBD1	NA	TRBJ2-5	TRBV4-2	CASSQEGTGGGSETQYF	TGTGCCAGCAGCCAAGAAGGGACAGGGGGGGGGAGTGAGACCCAGTACTTC
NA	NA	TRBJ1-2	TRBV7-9	CASSLGAVYGYTF	TGTGCCAGCAGCTTAGGGGCTGTCTATGGCTACACCTTC
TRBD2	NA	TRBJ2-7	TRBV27	CASSPRRGTSSYEQYF	TGTGCCAGCAGTCCTAGGCGGGGGACGAGCTCCTACGAGCAGTACTTC
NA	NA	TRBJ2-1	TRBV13	CASSPWRGNEQFF	TGTGCCAGCAGCCCCTGGCGGGGCAATGAGCAGTTCTTC
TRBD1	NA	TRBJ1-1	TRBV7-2	CASSRTGTENTEAFF	TGTGCCAGCAGCCGCACCGGGACAGAAAACACTGAAGCTTTCTTT
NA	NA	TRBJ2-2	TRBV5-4	CASSRDRGGELFF	TGTGCCAGCAGCAGGGATAGGGGCGGGGAGCTGTTTTTT
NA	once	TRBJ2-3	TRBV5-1	CASSLGGRGTDTQYF	TGCGCCAGCAGCTTGGGTGGGAGAGGCACAGATACGCAGTATTTT
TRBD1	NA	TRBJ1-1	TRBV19	CASRGQTGRRNTEAFF	TGTGCCAGTAGGGGGCAGACAGGGAGGAGGAACACTGAAGCTTTCTTT
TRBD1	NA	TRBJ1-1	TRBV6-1	CASSEWTGNTEAFF	TGTGCCAGCAGTGAATGGACAGGGAACACTGAAGCTTTCTTT
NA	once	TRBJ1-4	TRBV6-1	CASSEGRTDYNEKLFF	TGTGCCAGCAGTGAAGGGAGGACAGATTATAATGAAAAACTGTTTTTT
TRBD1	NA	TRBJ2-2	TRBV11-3	CASSPKKTGAGELFF	TGTGCCAGCAGCCCGAAGAAGACAGGGGCCGGGGAGCTGTTTTTT
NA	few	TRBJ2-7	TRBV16	CASSHPPGRGRDEQYF	TGTGCCAGCAGCCATCCCCCCGGCAGGGGCAGGGACGAGCAGTACTTC
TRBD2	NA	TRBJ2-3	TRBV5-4	CASSLDPGGDTQYF	TGTGCCAGCAGCTTGGATCCGGGGGGGGATACGCAGTATTTT
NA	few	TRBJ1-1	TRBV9	CASSLSSGEAFF	TGTGCCAGCAGCTTAAGTTCGGGTGAAGCTTTCTTT
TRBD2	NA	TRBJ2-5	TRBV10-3	CAISGGLAGDNGETQYF	TGTGCCATCAGCGGGGGACTAGCGGGAGACAACGGGGAGACCCAGTACTTC
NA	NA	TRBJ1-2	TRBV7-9	CASSQTERGYTF	TGTGCCAGCAGTCAGACAGAACGGGGCTACACCTTC
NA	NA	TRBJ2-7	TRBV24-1	CATSDLDDQGEQYF	TGTGCCACCAGTGATTTAGACGATCAGGGCGAGCAGTACTTC
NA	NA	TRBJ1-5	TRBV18	CASSPTGNMYSNQPQHF	TGTGCCAGCTCACCGACAGGAAACATGTATAGCAATCAGCCCCAGCATTTT